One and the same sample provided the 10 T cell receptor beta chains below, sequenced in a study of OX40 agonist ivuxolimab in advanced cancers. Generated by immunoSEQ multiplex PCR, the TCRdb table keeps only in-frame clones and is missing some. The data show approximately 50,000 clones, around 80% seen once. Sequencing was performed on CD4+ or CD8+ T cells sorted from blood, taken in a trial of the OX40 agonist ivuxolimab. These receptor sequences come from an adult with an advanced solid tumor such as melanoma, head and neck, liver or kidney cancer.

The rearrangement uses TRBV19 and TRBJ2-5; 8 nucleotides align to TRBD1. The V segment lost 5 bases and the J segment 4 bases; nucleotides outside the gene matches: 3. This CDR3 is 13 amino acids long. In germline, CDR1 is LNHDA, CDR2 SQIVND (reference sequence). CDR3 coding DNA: TGTGCCAGTAGTGTAACAGGGGGAGAGACCCAGTACTTC. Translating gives CASSVTGGETQYF. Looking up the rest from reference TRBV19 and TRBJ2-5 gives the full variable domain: DGGITQSPKYLFRKEGQNVTLSCEQNLNHDAMYWYRQDPGQGLRLIYYSQIVNDFQKGDIAEGYSVSREKKESFPLTVTSAQKNPTAFYLCASSVTGGETQYFGPGTRLLVL.

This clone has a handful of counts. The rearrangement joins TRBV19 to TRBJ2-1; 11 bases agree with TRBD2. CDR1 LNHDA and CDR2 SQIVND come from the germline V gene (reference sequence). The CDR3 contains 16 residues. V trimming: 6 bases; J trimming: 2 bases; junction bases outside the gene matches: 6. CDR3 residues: CASRGSGGAAYNEQFF. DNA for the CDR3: TGTGCCAGTAGGGGTAGCGGGGGGGCGGCCTACAATGAGCAGTTCTTC.

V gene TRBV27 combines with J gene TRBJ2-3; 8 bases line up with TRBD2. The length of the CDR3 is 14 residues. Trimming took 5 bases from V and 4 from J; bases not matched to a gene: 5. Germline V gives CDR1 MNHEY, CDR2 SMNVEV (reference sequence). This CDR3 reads CASSQGLVADTQYF. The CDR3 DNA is TGTGCCAGCAGTCAGGGACTAGTGGCAGATACGCAGTATTTT.

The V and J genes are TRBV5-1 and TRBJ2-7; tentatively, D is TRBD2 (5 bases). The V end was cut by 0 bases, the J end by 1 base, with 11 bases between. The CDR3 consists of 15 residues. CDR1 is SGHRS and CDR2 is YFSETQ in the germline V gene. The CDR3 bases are TGCGCCAGCAGCTTGGAGCAGGACTCTTCCTACGAGCAGTACTTC. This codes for CASSLEQDSSYEQYF.

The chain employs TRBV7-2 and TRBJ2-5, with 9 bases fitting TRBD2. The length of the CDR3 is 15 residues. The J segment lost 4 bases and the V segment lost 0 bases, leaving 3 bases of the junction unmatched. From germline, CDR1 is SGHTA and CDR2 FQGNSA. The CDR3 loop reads CASSLASGGPETQYF. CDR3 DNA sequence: TGTGCCAGCAGCTTAGCTAGCGGGGGTCCAGAGACCCAGTACTTC.

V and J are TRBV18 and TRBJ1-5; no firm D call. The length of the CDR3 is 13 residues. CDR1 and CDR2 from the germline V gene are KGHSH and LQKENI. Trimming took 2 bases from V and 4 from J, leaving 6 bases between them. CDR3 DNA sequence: TGTGCCAGCTCACCAGGAAGGAATCAGCCCCAGCATTTT. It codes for CASSPGRNQPQHF.

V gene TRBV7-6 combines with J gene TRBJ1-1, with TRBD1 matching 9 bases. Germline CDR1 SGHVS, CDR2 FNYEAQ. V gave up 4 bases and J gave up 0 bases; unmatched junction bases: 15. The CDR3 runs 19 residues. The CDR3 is CASSSQAYTGGTMNTEAFF. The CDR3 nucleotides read TGTGCCAGCAGCTCCCAAGCGTATACAGGGGGCACGATGAACACTGAAGCTTTCTTT.

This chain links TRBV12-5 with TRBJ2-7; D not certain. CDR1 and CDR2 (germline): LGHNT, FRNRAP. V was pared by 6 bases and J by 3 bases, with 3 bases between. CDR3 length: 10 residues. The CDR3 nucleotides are TGTGCTAGTGGACTCTACGAGCAGTACTTC. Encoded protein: CASGLYEQYF.

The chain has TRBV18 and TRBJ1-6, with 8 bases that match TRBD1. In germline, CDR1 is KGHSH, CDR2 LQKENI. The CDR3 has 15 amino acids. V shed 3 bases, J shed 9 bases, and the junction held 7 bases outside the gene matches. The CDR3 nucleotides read TGTGCCAGCTCACCCGACAGGGGAATCAGTTCACCCCTCCACTTT. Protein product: CASSPDRGISSPLHF.

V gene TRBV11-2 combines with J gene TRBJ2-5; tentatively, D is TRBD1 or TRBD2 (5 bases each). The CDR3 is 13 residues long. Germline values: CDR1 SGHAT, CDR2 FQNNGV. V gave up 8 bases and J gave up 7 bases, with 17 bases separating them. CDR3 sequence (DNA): TGTGCCAGCCGTCCTTGGGACGGAGGGACCCAGTACTTC. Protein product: CASRPWDGGTQYF.